The clone carrying this TCR beta chain was picked up a small number of times. This specimen comes from a study of blood T cells in healthy people across ages. Combining a sample-barcoded 5' primer with a J-beta primer mix, a second PCR ran for about 7 to 11 cycles. Template switching added a 12-random-nucleotide identifier to every cDNA molecule. TCRdb itself ran the 5' RACE reads through MiXCR, one entry per CDR3 protein. The sample lists a few hundred thousand distinct CDR3 sequences; approximately 30% were seen once. The V gene lost 4 bases and the J gene lost 9 bases, with 10 bases spanning the gap. There are 13 residues in the CDR3. CDR1 and CDR2 from the germline V gene are MNHEY and SMNVEV (reference sequence).

The sequence came from a woman between 70 and 85 years old in good health. The material sequenced was blood. The chain uses TRBV27 and TRBJ1-6; D may be TRBD1 (5 bases). CDR3 nucleotides: TGTGCCAGCAGTTCCCAGGGACGTTCACCCCTCCACTTT. Residues: CASSSQGRSPLHF.